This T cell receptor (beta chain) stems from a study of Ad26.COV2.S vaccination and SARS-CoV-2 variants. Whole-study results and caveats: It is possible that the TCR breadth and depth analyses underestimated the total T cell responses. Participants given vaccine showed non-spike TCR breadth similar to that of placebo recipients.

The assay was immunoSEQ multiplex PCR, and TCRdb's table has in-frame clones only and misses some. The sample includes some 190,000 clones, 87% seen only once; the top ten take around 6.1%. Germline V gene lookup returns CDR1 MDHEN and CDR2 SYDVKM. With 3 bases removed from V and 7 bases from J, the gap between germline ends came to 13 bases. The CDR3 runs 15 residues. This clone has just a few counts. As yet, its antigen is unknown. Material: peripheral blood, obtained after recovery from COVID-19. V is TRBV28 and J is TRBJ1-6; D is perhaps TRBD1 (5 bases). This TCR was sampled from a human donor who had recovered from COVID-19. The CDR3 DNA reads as TGTGCCAGCAGTTTCCCCGACAGACCAAATTCACCCCTCCACTTT. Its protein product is CASSFPDRPNSPLHF. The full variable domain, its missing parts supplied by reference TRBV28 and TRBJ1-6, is DVKVTQSSRYLVKRTGEKVFLECVQDMDHENMFWYRQDPGLGLRLIYFSYDVKMKEKGDIPEGYSVSREKKERFSLILESASTNQTSMYLCASSFPDRPNSPLHFGNGTRLTVT.